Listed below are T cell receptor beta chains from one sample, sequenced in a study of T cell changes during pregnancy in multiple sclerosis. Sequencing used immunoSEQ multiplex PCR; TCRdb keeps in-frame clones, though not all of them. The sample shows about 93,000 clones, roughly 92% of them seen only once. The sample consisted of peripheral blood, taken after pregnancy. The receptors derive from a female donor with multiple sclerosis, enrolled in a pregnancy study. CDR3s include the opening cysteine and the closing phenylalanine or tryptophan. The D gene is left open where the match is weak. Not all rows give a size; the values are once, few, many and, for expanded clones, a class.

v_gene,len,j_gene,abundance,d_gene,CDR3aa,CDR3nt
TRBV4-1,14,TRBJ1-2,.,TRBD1,CASRPGTESYGYTF,TGCGCCAGCAGGCCCGGGACAGAGAGCTATGGCTACACCTTC
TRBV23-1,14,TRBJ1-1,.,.,CASSQQTLYTEAFF,TGCGCCAGCAGTCAGCAGACATTATACACTGAAGCTTTCTTT
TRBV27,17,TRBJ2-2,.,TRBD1,CASSLYGDRGGTGELFF,TGTGCCAGCAGTTTATATGGGGACAGGGGAGGCACCGGGGAGCTGTTTTTT
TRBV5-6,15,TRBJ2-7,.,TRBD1,CASSLVGTGPYEQYF,TGTGCCAGCAGCTTGGTAGGGACAGGCCCCTACGAGCAGTACTTC
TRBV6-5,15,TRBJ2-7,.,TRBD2,CASSYSIAGGNEQYF,TGTGCCAGCAGTTACTCGATAGCGGGGGGGAACGAGCAGTACTTC
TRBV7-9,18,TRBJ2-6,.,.,CASSDAGTYHSGANVLTF,TGTGCCAGCAGCGACGCCGGGACATATCACTCTGGGGCCAACGTCCTGACTTTC
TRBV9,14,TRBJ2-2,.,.,CASSVAGGTGELFF,TGTGCCAGCAGCGTAGCTGGGGGGACCGGGGAGCTGTTTTTT
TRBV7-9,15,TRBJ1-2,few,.,CASSSTRTGDYGYTF,TGTGCCAGCAGCTCCACGAGGACGGGGGACTATGGCTACACCTTC
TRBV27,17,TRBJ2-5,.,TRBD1,CASSPTLTGAGSETQYF,TGTGCCAGCAGCCCTACACTGACAGGGGCGGGGAGCGAGACCCAGTACTTC
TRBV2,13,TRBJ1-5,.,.,CASLAGINQPQHF,TGTGCCAGCCTGGCGGGAATCAATCAGCCCCAGCATTTT
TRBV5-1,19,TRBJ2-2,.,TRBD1,CASRGLRQGDRGKTGELFF,TGCGCCAGCAGGGGATTAAGACAAGGTGACAGGGGAAAGACCGGGGAGCTGTTTTTT
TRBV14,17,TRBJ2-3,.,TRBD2,CASSQDWAGGATDTQYF,TGTGCCAGCAGCCAAGATTGGGCCGGGGGGGCCACGGATACGCAGTATTTT
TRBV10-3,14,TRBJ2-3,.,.,CAISGLTGSDTQYF,TGTGCCATCAGTGGTCTTACAGGCTCAGATACGCAGTATTTT
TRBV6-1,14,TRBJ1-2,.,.,CASSEGEPRYGYTF,TGTGCCAGCAGTGAAGGGGAGCCTCGCTATGGCTACACCTTC
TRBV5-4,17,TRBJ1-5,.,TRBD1,CASSGSPGTGDNQPQHF,TGTGCCAGCAGCGGAAGCCCCGGGACAGGGGACAATCAGCCCCAGCATTTT
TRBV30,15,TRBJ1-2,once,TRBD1,CAWSPAGQKRYGYTF,TGTGCCTGGAGCCCGGCGGGACAGAAAAGATATGGCTACACCTTC
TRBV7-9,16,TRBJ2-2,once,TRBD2,CASSPVAGAYTGELFF,TGTGCCAGCAGCCCGGTAGCGGGAGCGTACACCGGGGAGCTGTTTTTT
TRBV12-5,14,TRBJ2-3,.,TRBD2,CASGYSGGMDTQYF,TGTGCTAGTGGTTATAGCGGGGGGATGGATACGCAGTATTTT
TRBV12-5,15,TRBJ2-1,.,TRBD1,CASGQGQGSYNEQFF,TGTGCTAGTGGACAGGGACAGGGCTCCTACAATGAGCAGTTCTTC
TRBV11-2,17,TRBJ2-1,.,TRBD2,CASSLDSTSGRYGEQFF,TGTGCCAGCAGCTTAGATAGCACTAGCGGGAGGTACGGTGAGCAGTTCTTC
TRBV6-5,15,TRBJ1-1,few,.,CASSSPAGQNLEAFF,TGTGCCAGCAGCTCCCCCGCGGGGCAGAATCTTGAAGCTTTCTTT
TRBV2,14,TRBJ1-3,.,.,CASSPRSGGNTIYF,TGTGCCAGCAGCCCAAGGAGTGGGGGAAACACCATATATTTT
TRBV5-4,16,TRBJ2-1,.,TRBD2,CASSAGLAEKYNEQFF,TGTGCCAGCAGCGCCGGACTAGCGGAGAAATACAATGAGCAGTTCTTC
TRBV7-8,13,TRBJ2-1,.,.,CASSLAVGQGQFF,TGTGCCAGCAGCTTAGCCGTTGGACAAGGGCAGTTCTTC
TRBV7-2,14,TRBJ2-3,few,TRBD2,CASSPRGGPDTQYF,TGTGCCAGCAGCCCACGGGGGGGTCCAGATACGCAGTATTTT
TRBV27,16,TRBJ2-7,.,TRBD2,CASSLWRGETAYEQYF,TGTGCCAGCAGTCTGTGGCGGGGGGAAACAGCCTACGAGCAGTACTTC
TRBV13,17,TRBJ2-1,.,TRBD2,CASSVEGSGGAYNEQFF,TGTGCCAGCAGCGTAGAGGGTAGCGGGGGGGCCTACAATGAGCAGTTCTTC
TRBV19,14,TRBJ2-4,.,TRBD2,CATKIERGGNIQYF,TGTGCCACCAAAATAGAGAGGGGAGGGAACATTCAGTACTTC
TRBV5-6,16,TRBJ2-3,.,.,CASRPGRAELRDTQYF,TGTGCCAGCAGGCCGGGGAGAGCGGAGCTTCGAGATACGCAGTATTTT
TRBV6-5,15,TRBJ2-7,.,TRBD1,CASSTRDRGNYEQYF,TGTGCCAGCAGTACACGGGACAGGGGTAACTACGAGCAGTACTTC
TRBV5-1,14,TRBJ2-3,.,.,CASSLQGSTDTQYF,TGCGCCAGCAGTTTACAGGGTAGCACAGATACGCAGTATTTT
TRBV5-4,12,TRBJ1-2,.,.,CASSSRLEGYTF,TGTGCCAGCAGCTCTAGACTGGAGGGCTACACCTTC
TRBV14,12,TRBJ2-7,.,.,CASSQGLYEQYF,TGTGCCAGCAGCCAAGGACTCTACGAGCAGTACTTC
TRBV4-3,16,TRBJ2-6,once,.,CASSQGGLAGANVLTF,TGCGCCAGCAGCCAAGGGGGACTTGCTGGGGCCAACGTCCTGACTTTC
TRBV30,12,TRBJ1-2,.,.,CAWIRGGDGYTF,TGTGCCTGGATCAGGGGAGGGGATGGCTACACCTTC
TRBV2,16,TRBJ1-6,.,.,CASRRDTETFNSPLHF,TGTGCCAGCAGACGGGACACGGAGACTTTTAATTCACCCCTCCACTTT
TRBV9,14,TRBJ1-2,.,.,CASSGTEPNYGYTF,TGTGCCAGCAGCGGGACAGAACCTAACTATGGCTACACCTTC
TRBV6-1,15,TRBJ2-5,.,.,CASSESTGTQETQYF,TGTGCCAGCAGTGAATCTACAGGGACCCAAGAGACCCAGTACTTC
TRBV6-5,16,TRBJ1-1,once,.,CASSYGGGGWGTEAFF,TGTGCCAGCAGTTACGGCGGGGGGGGCTGGGGCACTGAAGCTTTCTTT
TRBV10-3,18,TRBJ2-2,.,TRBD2,CAIRRTSGSGTNTGELFF,TGTGCCATCAGGAGGACTAGCGGGAGTGGAACGAACACCGGGGAGCTGTTTTTT
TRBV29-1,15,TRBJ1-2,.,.,CSAESGLVRGYGYTF,TGCAGCGCCGAATCGGGACTCGTTCGGGGCTATGGCTACACCTTC
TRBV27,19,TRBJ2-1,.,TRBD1,CASSLKKRTGLFFRDEQFF,TGTGCCAGTAGTTTGAAAAAACGGACAGGGCTTTTCTTCAGGGATGAGCAGTTCTTC
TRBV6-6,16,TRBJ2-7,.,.,CASSYSSGLSSYEQYF,TGTGCCAGCAGTTACTCGTCCGGACTAAGCTCCTACGAGCAGTACTTC
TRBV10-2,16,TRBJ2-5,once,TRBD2,CASSPFGTSGSGTQYF,TGCGCCAGCAGCCCTTTTGGGACTAGCGGGAGTGGGACCCAGTACTTC
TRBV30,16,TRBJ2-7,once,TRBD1,CAWSVGQGPGGDEQYF,TGTGCCTGGAGCGTAGGACAGGGACCGGGCGGTGACGAGCAGTACTTC
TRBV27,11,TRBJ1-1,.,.,CASSKNTEAFF,TGTGCCAGCAGCAAGAACACTGAAGCTTTCTTT
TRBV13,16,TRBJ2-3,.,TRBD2,CASSFGTMRNTDTQYF,TGTGCCAGCAGCTTCGGGACTATGCGTAACACAGATACGCAGTATTTT
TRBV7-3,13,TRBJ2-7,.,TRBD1,CASSFNRGYEQYF,TGTGCCAGCAGCTTCAACAGGGGCTACGAGCAGTACTTC
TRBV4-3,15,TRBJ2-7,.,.,CASSQGDTSTYEQYF,TGCGCCAGCAGCCAAGGGGACACCTCGACCTACGAGCAGTACTTC
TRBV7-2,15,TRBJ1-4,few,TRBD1,CASSAPDRARVKLFF,TGTGCCAGCAGCGCTCCGGACAGGGCCAGGGTAAAACTGTTTTTT
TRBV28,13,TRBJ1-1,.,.,CASRSFDTTEAFF,TGTGCCAGCAGATCTTTTGACACGACTGAAGCTTTCTTT
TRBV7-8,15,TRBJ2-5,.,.,CASSWGVGTQETQYF,TGTGCCAGCAGCTGGGGGGTAGGGACCCAAGAGACCCAGTACTTC
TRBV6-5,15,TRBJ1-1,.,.,CASRPSRGLDTEAFF,TGTGCCAGCAGGCCGTCTCGGGGATTGGACACTGAAGCTTTCTTT